Listed below are T cell receptor beta chains from one sample, sequenced in a study of cytomegalovirus exposure and HLA in healthy donors. Only in-frame clones appear in the TCRdb table, and some are missing; sequencing was by immunoSEQ multiplex PCR. The sample yields fewer than 350,000 clones, approximately 87% seen once. The source material was PBMCs. Receptor source: a woman aged 18 to 35 in good health and CMV-seronegative. The CDR3 runs from the conserved cysteine through the conserved F or W. The D gene is left open where the match is weak. Expanded clones get a size class; other rows say once, few or many, or leave the size out.

size: NA; J: TRBJ2-1; V: TRBV10-2; D: NA; CDR3: CASHTGVRHEQFF; DNA: TGCGCCAGCCATACGGGGGTGAGACATGAGCAGTTCTTC
size: NA; J: TRBJ2-7; V: TRBV7-9; D: TRBD1; CDR3: CASSTTGLNEQYF; DNA: TGTGCCAGCAGCACGACAGGGCTGAACGAGCAGTACTTC
size: NA; J: TRBJ1-4; V: TRBV12-5; D: NA; CDR3: CASGLAMGRSEKLFF; DNA: TGTGCTAGTGGCCTCGCAATGGGGCGAAGTGAAAAACTGTTTTTT
size: NA; J: TRBJ2-6; V: TRBV9; D: TRBD1; CDR3: CASSVPGQGITGANVLTF; DNA: TGTGCCAGCAGCGTTCCGGGACAGGGGATAACGGGGGCCAACGTCCTGACTTTC
size: NA; J: TRBJ2-1; V: TRBV10-3; D: NA; CDR3: CAISEFLGDPNEQFF; DNA: TGTGCCATCAGTGAGTTCCTGGGAGACCCGAATGAGCAGTTCTTC
size: NA; J: TRBJ2-1; V: TRBV7-9; D: NA; CDR3: CASSPPLVNNEQFF; DNA: TGTGCCAGCAGCCCACCACTAGTTAACAATGAGCAGTTCTTC
size: NA; J: TRBJ1-4; V: TRBV28; D: NA; CDR3: CASAGRNNEKLFF; DNA: TGTGCCAGCGCCGGCAGGAATAATGAAAAACTGTTTTTT
size: NA; J: TRBJ1-1; V: TRBV29-1; D: NA; CDR3: CSPTEYMNTEAFF; DNA: TGCAGCCCGACAGAATACATGAACACTGAAGCTTTCTTT
size: once; J: TRBJ1-2; V: TRBV13; D: TRBD1; CDR3: CASSLGTGWEDGYTF; DNA: TGTGCCAGCAGCTTAGGGACAGGGTGGGAGGATGGCTACACCTTC
size: few; J: TRBJ2-7; V: TRBV2; D: TRBD1; CDR3: CASRADRGQPYEQYF; DNA: TGTGCCAGCAGGGCTGACAGGGGGCAGCCCTACGAGCAGTACTTC
size: NA; J: TRBJ2-7; V: TRBV10-2; D: NA; CDR3: CASSESADYYEQYF; DNA: TGCGCCAGCAGTGAATCGGCGGATTACTACGAGCAGTACTTC
size: NA; J: TRBJ2-1; V: TRBV5-1; D: NA; CDR3: CASSPQGNEQFF; DNA: TGCGCCAGCAGTCCTCAGGGGAATGAGCAGTTCTTC
size: NA; J: TRBJ2-7; V: TRBV10-3; D: TRBD1; CDR3: CAISASGTDYEQYF; DNA: TGTGCCATCAGTGCATCCGGGACAGACTACGAGCAGTACTTC
size: NA; J: TRBJ2-4; V: TRBV4-1; D: NA; CDR3: CASSQEGVNIQYF; DNA: TGCGCCAGCAGCCAAGAGGGAGTAAACATTCAGTACTTC
size: NA; J: TRBJ2-7; V: TRBV2; D: TRBD2; CDR3: CASSVAGGSYEQYF; DNA: TGTGCCAGCAGTGTAGCGGGAGGATCCTACGAGCAGTACTTC
size: NA; J: TRBJ1-5; V: TRBV28; D: TRBD1; CDR3: CASSPRTGGANQPQHF; DNA: TGTGCCAGCAGTCCCCGGACAGGGGGTGCCAATCAGCCCCAGCATTTT
size: NA; J: TRBJ2-3; V: TRBV27; D: TRBD2; CDR3: CASSPRVSGSFTDTQYF; DNA: TGTGCCAGCAGTCCCCGAGTTAGCGGGAGTTTCACAGATACGCAGTATTTT
size: NA; J: TRBJ2-1; V: TRBV7-3; D: NA; CDR3: CASSLLISSYNEQFF; DNA: TGTGCCAGCAGCTTATTGATCTCGAGCTACAATGAGCAGTTCTTC
size: NA; J: TRBJ2-7; V: TRBV29-1; D: TRBD2; CDR3: CSVASAGAYEQYF; DNA: TGCAGCGTTGCATCAGCGGGGGCCTACGAGCAGTACTTC
size: few; J: TRBJ1-2; V: TRBV28; D: TRBD1; CDR3: CASRMNRGQGYGYTF; DNA: TGTGCCAGCAGAATGAACAGGGGACAGGGCTATGGCTACACCTTC
size: NA; J: TRBJ2-2; V: TRBV13; D: TRBD1; CDR3: CASTGQGDTGELFF; DNA: TGTGCCAGCACGGGACAGGGGGACACCGGGGAGCTGTTTTTT
size: NA; J: TRBJ1-5; V: TRBV19; D: NA; CDR3: CASSIGPGPQPQHF; DNA: TGTGCCAGTAGTATAGGTCCAGGTCCGCAGCCCCAGCATTTT
size: NA; J: TRBJ2-1; V: TRBV27; D: NA; CDR3: CASSSLLGQSSYNEQFF; DNA: TGTGCCAGCAGTTCTCTCCTAGGCCAGAGCTCCTACAATGAGCAGTTCTTC
size: many; J: TRBJ1-5; V: TRBV28; D: NA; CDR3: CASSWGRQPQHF; DNA: TGTGCCAGCAGTTGGGGGCGTCAGCCCCAGCATTTT
size: NA; J: TRBJ2-5; V: TRBV11-3; D: TRBD2; CDR3: CASSPKGGLAGGQETQYF; DNA: TGTGCCAGCAGCCCCAAAGGGGGACTAGCGGGAGGTCAAGAGACCCAGTACTTC
size: NA; J: TRBJ2-3; V: TRBV6-5; D: TRBD2; CDR3: CASTGTSGSSDTQYF; DNA: TGTGCCAGCACCGGGACTAGCGGGAGTTCAGATACGCAGTATTTT
size: NA; J: TRBJ2-5; V: TRBV30; D: NA; CDR3: CAWSVSVAQYF; DNA: TGTGCCTGGAGTGTGTCGGTGGCCCAGTACTTC
size: NA; J: TRBJ1-2; V: TRBV14; D: NA; CDR3: CASSRQRIVDGYTF; DNA: TGTGCCAGCAGTCGACAAAGGATCGTTGATGGCTACACCTTC
size: NA; J: TRBJ2-2; V: TRBV5-1; D: NA; CDR3: CASSLAARPRGSGELFF; DNA: TGCGCCAGCAGCTTGGCAGCTCGGCCACGGGGGTCCGGGGAGCTGTTTTTT
size: NA; J: TRBJ2-1; V: TRBV18; D: TRBD1; CDR3: CASSLRQGTYNEQFF; DNA: TGTGCCAGCTCACTCCGACAGGGCACCTACAATGAGCAGTTCTTC
size: NA; J: TRBJ2-3; V: TRBV19; D: TRBD1; CDR3: CASSPGYRGSEDTQYF; DNA: TGTGCCAGTAGTCCGGGATACAGGGGGAGCGAGGATACGCAGTATTTT
size: NA; J: TRBJ2-3; V: TRBV28; D: TRBD1; CDR3: CASSSGQGTDTQYF; DNA: TGTGCCAGCAGCTCTGGACAGGGAACAGATACGCAGTATTTT
size: few; J: TRBJ1-5; V: TRBV28; D: NA; CDR3: CASSPTQGSSNQPQHF; DNA: TGTGCCAGCAGTCCTACCCAGGGGAGCAGCAATCAGCCCCAGCATTTT
size: once; J: TRBJ2-7; V: TRBV4-3; D: TRBD1; CDR3: CASSPGQGGSYEQYF; DNA: TGCGCCAGCAGCCCCGGACAGGGAGGATCCTACGAGCAGTACTTC
size: NA; J: TRBJ2-5; V: TRBV5-1; D: TRBD1; CDR3: CASSRSRDRGETQYF; DNA: TGCGCCAGCAGCAGATCCCGGGACAGGGGAGAGACCCAGTACTTC
size: NA; J: TRBJ1-2; V: TRBV5-1; D: TRBD1; CDR3: CASSSIGQGREGYTF; DNA: TGCGCCAGCAGCTCTATCGGACAGGGTCGTGAGGGCTACACCTTC
size: once; J: TRBJ1-5; V: TRBV19; D: TRBD1; CDR3: CASRGQVETQPQHF; DNA: TGTGCCAGTAGAGGACAGGTGGAAACTCAGCCCCAGCATTTT
size: NA; J: TRBJ2-7; V: TRBV6-1; D: TRBD2; CDR3: CASGGLAGGEQYF; DNA: TGTGCCAGCGGGGGACTAGCGGGAGGCGAGCAGTACTTC
size: NA; J: TRBJ2-5; V: TRBV5-1; D: TRBD2; CDR3: CASSPGHSGLAGGGETQYF; DNA: TGCGCCAGCAGCCCGGGACACTCGGGACTAGCGGGAGGAGGTGAGACCCAGTACTTC
size: NA; J: TRBJ2-1; V: TRBV7-6; D: TRBD2; CDR3: CASSPVTSGTWQFF; DNA: TGTGCCAGCAGCCCAGTGACTAGCGGGACGTGGCAGTTCTTC
size: NA; J: TRBJ1-3; V: TRBV30; D: NA; CDR3: CAWGRPGAGNTIYF; DNA: TGTGCCTGGGGACGGCCAGGGGCTGGAAACACCATATATTTT
size: NA; J: TRBJ1-2; V: TRBV5-1; D: TRBD1; CDR3: CASSFGTGGADSWGYTF; DNA: TGCGCCAGCAGCTTCGGGACAGGGGGTGCCGATTCGTGGGGCTACACCTTC
size: NA; J: TRBJ2-2; V: TRBV6-1; D: TRBD1; CDR3: CASSVGQGGNTGELFF; DNA: TGTGCCAGCAGTGTGGGACAGGGGGGGAACACCGGGGAGCTGTTTTTT
size: NA; J: TRBJ2-7; V: TRBV5-1; D: NA; CDR3: CASSLDVGVTYEQYF; DNA: TGCGCCAGCAGCTTGGACGTCGGGGTAACCTACGAGCAGTACTTC
size: NA; J: TRBJ1-1; V: TRBV27; D: NA; CDR3: CASTPGGVGGTEAFF; DNA: TGTGCCAGCACTCCGGGGGGGGTAGGGGGCACTGAAGCTTTCTTT
size: NA; J: TRBJ1-5; V: TRBV6-1; D: TRBD1; CDR3: CASTGRQGQPQHF; DNA: TGTGCCAGTACCGGGCGACAGGGTCAGCCCCAGCATTTT
size: NA; J: TRBJ2-3; V: TRBV19; D: NA; CDR3: CASSIRWHTVRDTQYF; DNA: TGTGCCAGTAGTATCCGGTGGCATACAGTGAGAGATACGCAGTATTTT
size: NA; J: TRBJ2-2; V: TRBV18; D: TRBD2; CDR3: CASSALGAGGPNTGELFF; DNA: TGTGCCAGCTCAGCCTTGGGCGCGGGAGGGCCGAACACCGGGGAGCTGTTTTTT
size: NA; J: TRBJ1-5; V: TRBV28; D: NA; CDR3: CASSLGGETNQPQHF; DNA: TGTGCCAGCAGTTTAGGAGGGGAAACTAATCAGCCCCAGCATTTT
size: NA; J: TRBJ2-7; V: TRBV29-1; D: TRBD1; CDR3: CSVVYRGRYEQYF; DNA: TGCAGCGTTGTTTACAGGGGGCGATACGAGCAGTACTTC
size: NA; J: TRBJ2-1; V: TRBV7-6; D: NA; CDR3: CASSLGGSGSSYNEQFF; DNA: TGTGCCAGCAGCTTAGGCGGTAGCGGAAGCTCCTACAATGAGCAGTTCTTC